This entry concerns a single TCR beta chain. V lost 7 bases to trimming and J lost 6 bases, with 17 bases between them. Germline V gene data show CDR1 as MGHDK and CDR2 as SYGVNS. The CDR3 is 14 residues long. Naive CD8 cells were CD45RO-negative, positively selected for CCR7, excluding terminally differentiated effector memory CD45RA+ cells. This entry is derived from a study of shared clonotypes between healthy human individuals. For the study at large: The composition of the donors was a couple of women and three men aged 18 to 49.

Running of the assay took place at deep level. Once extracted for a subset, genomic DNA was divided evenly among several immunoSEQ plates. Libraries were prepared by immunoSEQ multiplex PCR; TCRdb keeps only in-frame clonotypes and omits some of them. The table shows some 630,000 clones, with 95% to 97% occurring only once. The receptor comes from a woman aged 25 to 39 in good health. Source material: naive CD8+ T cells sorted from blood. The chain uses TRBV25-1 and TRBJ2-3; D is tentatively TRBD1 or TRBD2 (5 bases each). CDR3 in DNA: TGTGCCAGCAAAGGGACCTTGACCTGGGATACGCAGTATTTT. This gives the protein CASKGTLTWDTQYF.